This T cell receptor (beta chain) came from a study of cytomegalovirus exposure and HLA in healthy donors. This clone turned up a few times. Use of 60 Vbeta and 13 Jbeta primers characterized the PCR. Produced via immunoSEQ multiplex PCR; TCRdb's table is partial and in-frame only. The sample consists of under 250,000 clones, roughly 78% of them appearing once. Looked up from germline, CDR1 is SGHTS and CDR2 is YDEGEE. This CDR3 spans 14 amino acids. V was pared by 5 bases and J by 10 bases, with 10 bases of the junction left unmatched. The TCR comes from a woman in her twenties or thirties in good health and CMV-seropositive. The chain uses TRBV5-8 and TRBJ2-2, with 8 bases lining up with TRBD2. The sequenced sample consisted of PBMCs. In nucleotides, the CDR3 is TGTGCCAGCAGACAGAGCGGGAGAGGGCCGGAGCTGTTTTTT. It translates to CASRQSGRGPELFF.